This T cell receptor (beta chain) was captured in a study of CD4+ T cells in melanoma. Findings of the study overall: CD8+ T cell, macrophage and B cell function reportedly correlated with neoantigen-specific CD4+ T cells. In melanoma, neoantigen-specific CD4+ T cells reportedly differed in differentiation state.

Repertoires were generated with immunoSEQ multiplex PCR, while TCRdb's copy carries only in-frame clones and drops some. Here the sample spans over 6,500 clones, roughly 70% being singletons. There are 14 residues in the CDR3. Germline-derived CDR1 and CDR2 are MGHRA and YSYEKL. V was trimmed by 3 bases and J by 1 base, leaving 10 bases between them. Of note for this clone: Its antigen is undetermined.

The chain carries TRBV4-1 and TRBJ2-7, with D perhaps TRBD2 (5 bases). The origin of this receptor is a human donor with melanoma. The sample was cells from a culture (not recorded whether cultured in vitro). CDR3 region: CASSQGESSYEQYF. The CDR3 region has the DNA TGCGCCAGCAGCCAGGGAGAGAGTTCCTACGAGCAGTACTTC.